One and the same sample provided the 32 T cell receptor beta chains below, sequenced in a study of CD8+ T cells in alopecia areata (dated by TCRdb to 2016 to 2019). The sample's time point, from its label and the paper: more than three weeks on oral tofacitinib. Reading the label with the study, this specimen's treatment or condition is: oral pan-JAK inhibitor, 5-10 mg twice daily. Library preparation used the immunoSEQ multiplex PCR assay. For TCR sequencing, RNA was extracted from every sample and reverse transcribed into cDNA to serve as template. Not all clones reach the TCRdb copy of this immuneACCESS table, which keeps in-frame sequences only. Checked studies attribute under half of the gap to unresolved V genes and leave the rest unexplained. This sample lists 100,000 to 150,000 clones; 61% were detected once. The top ten hold 5% to 7% of the sample. Here the sequenced sample was CD4+ T cells sorted from blood, taken at week 4, from a patient treated with tofacitinib. The receptors come from a human donor with alopecia areata.

A word on this clone: Germline and junction disagree at one end, which may indicate a read error. This sequence joins TRBV6-5 and TRBJ2-3; a possible D gene is TRBD1 (7 bases). Germline V lookup: CDR1 MNHEY, CDR2 SVGAGI. The CDR3 has 14 residues. CDR3 sequence (DNA): TGTGCTAGCAGCCCCGACAGGGAGGCAGATACGCAGTATTTT. Protein: CASSPDREADTQYF.

The chain is built from TRBV5-1 and TRBJ2-7; D remains unclear. The CDR3 is 13 amino acids. Germline values: CDR1 SGHRS, CDR2 YFSETQ. V dropped 1 base and J dropped 4 bases, with 9 bases sitting between them. CDR3 in amino acids: CASSLLEGYEQYF. The CDR3 bases are TGCGCCAGCAGCTTGCTAGAAGGGTACGAGCAGTACTTC.

This chain joins TRBV7-2 and TRBJ2-7; the D is unclear. This CDR3 contains 11 residues. CDR1 is SGHTA and CDR2 is FQGNSA in the germline V gene. With 5 bases removed from V and 2 bases from J, the gap between germline ends came to 4 bases. The CDR3 coding sequence is TGTGCCAGCAGCGCCACCTACGAGCAGTACTTC. Translating gives CASSATYEQYF.

V gene TRBV30 combines with J gene TRBJ1-2; the match to TRBD1 covers 8 bases. Per the germline V gene, CDR1 is GTSNPN and CDR2 is SVGIG (reference sequence). Trimming removed 3 bases from V and 0 bases from J; junction bases left unmatched: 6. This CDR3 has 15 amino acids. CDR3 sequence reads: CAWSTGQGANYGYTF. The CDR3 DNA follows: TGTGCCTGGAGCACCGGACAGGGAGCTAACTATGGCTACACCTTC. Full variable domain (rest looked up from reference TRBV30 and TRBJ1-2): SQTIHQWPATLVQPVGSPLSLECTVEGTSNPNLYWYRQAAGRGLQLLFYSVGIGQISSEVPQNLSASRPQDRQFILSSKKLLLSDSGFYLCAWSTGQGANYGYTFGSGTRLTVV.

The chain carries TRBV4-3 and TRBJ1-2; D call uncertain. V was shortened by 0 bases and J by 4 bases, with 12 bases between the two germline ends. The CDR3 totals 15 residues. Germline CDR1 is LGHNA and CDR2 is YSLEER. In DNA form, the CDR3 reads TGCGCCAGCAGCCAAGAAAAGGTGATTAGCTATGGCTACACCTTC. Translated, it gives CASSQEKVISYGYTF.

J is TRBJ2-1 and V is TRBV29-1, with 7 positions matching TRBD2. V gave up 7 bases and J gave up 6 bases; unmatched junction bases: 6. The germline CDR1 and CDR2 sequences are SQVTM and ANQGSEA. CDR3 size: 12 residues. The CDR3 here is CSADLAVNEQFF. In nucleotides, the CDR3 is TGCAGCGCCGATCTAGCGGTCAATGAGCAGTTCTTC.

The J gene is TRBJ2-7, the V gene TRBV7-2; the match to TRBD1 covers 8 bases. Trimming removed 5 bases from V and 6 bases from J; junction bases left unmatched: 3. This CDR3 is built from 12 residues. Per the germline V gene, CDR1 is SGHTA and CDR2 is FQGNSA. CDR3 amino acids: CASSRQGSEQYF. CDR3 in DNA: TGTGCCAGCAGCCGACAGGGGTCCGAGCAGTACTTC.

This clone was recorded a few times. V and J are TRBV29-1 and TRBJ2-5, with 7 bases matching TRBD2. This CDR3 comprises 12 residues. V was clipped by 3 bases and J by 5 bases; unmatched bases: 3. Germline V gives CDR1 SQVTM, CDR2 ANQGSEA. The CDR3 nucleotides are TGCAGCGTTGACAGGGAGGGGGAGACCCAGTACTTC. Translated, it gives CSVDREGETQYF.

The chain has TRBV29-1 and TRBJ1-2, with D possibly TRBD1 on 6 matching bases. V lost 6 bases to trimming and J lost 8 bases, with 16 bases between them. Germline V gives CDR1 SQVTM, CDR2 ANQGSEA. The CDR3 length is 12 residues. CDR3 region: CSVMDSPGGYTF. The CDR3 DNA is TGCAGCGTAATGGACAGCCCGGGGGGCTACACCTTC.

This clone was detected a few times. This chain links TRBV25-1 with TRBJ1-5, with unresolved D. The germline V gene has CDR1 MGHDK and CDR2 SYGVNS. The CDR3 is made up of 14 amino acids. V lost 1 base to trimming and J lost 7 bases, with 11 bases between them. This CDR3 is CASSEFLVGQPQHF. CDR3 bases: TGTGCCAGCAGTGAATTTCTGGTCGGGCAGCCCCAGCATTTT.

This chain uses TRBV18 with TRBJ1-5; D remains unclear. Germline V gene lookup returns CDR1 KGHSH and CDR2 LQKENI. The V gene lost 2 bases and the J gene lost 0 bases, with 8 bases spanning the gap. This CDR3 is 15 amino acids long. Written as DNA, the CDR3 is TGTGCCAGCTCACCAACGTCGGGTAGCAATCAGCCCCAGCATTTT. The encoded protein is CASSPTSGSNQPQHF.

The rearrangement joins TRBV30 to TRBJ2-3; 9 positions agree with TRBD2. The V segment lost 4 bases and the J segment 4 bases; nucleotides outside the gene matches: 15. The CDR3 runs to 17 residues. Germline V CDR1 and CDR2: GTSNPN, SVGIG (reference sequence). DNA for the CDR3: TGTGCCTGGACCCTTTTAATCTCTAGCGGGGCCCCAGATACGCAGTATTTT. Protein sequence: CAWTLLISSGAPDTQYF.

The chain couples TRBV5-4 to TRBJ1-1; D remains unclear. V was cut by 0 bases and J by 0 bases, with 9 bases left in between. Germline V gene lookup returns CDR1 SGHNT and CDR2 YYREEE (reference sequence). This CDR3 spans 15 amino acids. For the CDR3, the DNA is TGTGCCAGCAGCTTGGGGCCGATCATGAACACTGAAGCTTTCTTT. Its translation is CASSLGPIMNTEAFF.

The chain employs TRBV5-4 and TRBJ2-5; a possible D gene is TRBD2 (5 bases). CDR1 and CDR2 from the germline V gene are SGHNT and YYREEE (reference sequence). Trimming pared 2 bases from V and 4 bases from J, leaving 12 bases between. The CDR3 runs to 14 residues. In DNA form, the CDR3 reads TGTGCCAGCAGCTTTCAAAGGGCGGGAGAGACCCAGTACTTC. It yields the protein CASSFQRAGETQYF.

This clone turned up a few times. The gene calls are TRBV10-3 and TRBJ2-7; D might be TRBD2 (6 bases). This CDR3 contains 15 residues. CDR1 is ENHRY and CDR2 is SYGVKD in the germline V gene. The V gene lost 1 base and the J gene lost 7 bases, with 17 bases spanning the gap. In nucleotides, the CDR3 is TGTGCCATCAGTGAGTTAGGGACGCGGCGGGGAGAGCAGTACTTC. Its protein is CAISELGTRRGEQYF.

The V gene is TRBV4-3, the J gene TRBJ2-2, with no clear D. Trimming took 0 bases from V and 4 from J, leaving 9 bases between them. The CDR3 contains 15 residues. The V gene's germline CDR1 is LGHNA and CDR2 YSLEER. The CDR3 spells CASSQEGAATGELFF. The CDR3 coding sequence is TGCGCCAGCAGCCAAGAAGGTGCCGCCACCGGGGAGCTGTTTTTT.

The gene calls are TRBV25-1 and TRBJ2-1, with TRBD1 matching over 7 bases. Germline V gene sequence: CDR1 MGHDK, CDR2 SYGVNS. V lost 4 bases to trimming and J lost 8 bases; unmatched junction nucleotides: 11. The length of the CDR3 is 15 residues. This chain's CDR3 is CASSASGQPFDEQFF. The CDR3 DNA reads as TGTGCCAGCAGTGCCTCGGGACAGCCCTTCGATGAGCAGTTCTTC.

V usage is TRBV5-1 and J usage is TRBJ2-1, with 13 bases matching TRBD2. This CDR3 spans 16 amino acids. Germline assignment: CDR1 SGHRS and CDR2 YFSETQ. V lost 1 base and J lost 8; bases outside the gene matches: 6. The CDR3, as DNA: TGCGCCAGCAGCTTGAGGGGACTAGCGGGAATGGATGAGCAGTTCTTC. Its protein is CASSLRGLAGMDEQFF.

The chain joins TRBV5-4 to TRBJ2-5; D might be TRBD1 (6 bases). CDR3 length: 14 amino acids. CDR1 is SGHNT and CDR2 is YYREEE in the germline V gene (reference sequence). Trimming stripped 2 bases from V and 4 bases from J, with 12 bases between. The CDR3 coding sequence is TGTGCCAGCAGCTTAGGGGGACGACCAGAGACCCAGTACTTC. Translated: CASSLGGRPETQYF. Supplemented by reference TRBV5-4 and TRBJ2-5, the full variable domain reads ETGVTQSPTHLIKTRGQQVTLRCSSQSGHNTVSWYQQALGQGPQFIFQYYREEENGRGNFPPRFSGLQFPNYSSELNVNALELDDSALYLCASSLGGRPETQYFGPGTRLLVL.

This clone was observed a handful of times. The gene calls are TRBV27 and TRBJ1-6; D uncertain. The CDR3 length is 14 residues. Germline-derived CDR1 and CDR2 are MNHEY and SMNVEV (reference sequence). V lost 7 bases to trimming and J lost 7 bases, with 14 bases between them. The CDR3: CASTAQGMNSPLHF. In DNA form, the CDR3 reads TGTGCCAGCACTGCTCAAGGCATGAATTCACCCCTCCACTTT.

V gene TRBV5-4 combines with J gene TRBJ2-1; D call uncertain. The CDR3 totals 13 residues. Between the trimmed V and J ends, which lost 2 bases and 6 bases, there was a span of 9 bases. From germline, CDR1 is SGHNT and CDR2 YYREEE (reference sequence). CDR3 amino acids: CASSLVSSNEQFF. As DNA, the CDR3 is TGTGCCAGCAGCTTAGTATCATCCAATGAGCAGTTCTTC. Filled out from reference TRBV5-4 and TRBJ2-1, the complete variable domain reads ETGVTQSPTHLIKTRGQQVTLRCSSQSGHNTVSWYQQALGQGPQFIFQYYREEENGRGNFPPRFSGLQFPNYSSELNVNALELDDSALYLCASSLVSSNEQFFGPGTRLTVL.

The rearrangement uses TRBV27 and TRBJ2-3, with D possibly matching TRBD2 (6 bases). The CDR3 is 16 residues long. The V and J ends lost 0 bases and 6 bases respectively, with 16 bases between them. The germline V gene encodes CDR1 MNHEY and CDR2 SMNVEV (reference sequence). DNA for the CDR3: TGTGCCAGCAGTTTATCACTAGCTGGGGGTGTCGATACGCAGTATTTT. Its protein product is CASSLSLAGGVDTQYF.

V usage is TRBV29-1 and J usage is TRBJ2-1, with a tentative D call TRBD2 (6 bases). From germline, CDR1 is SQVTM and CDR2 ANQGSEA. The CDR3 runs 14 residues. Trimming removed 6 bases from V and 2 bases from J, with 14 bases in between. The CDR3 here is CSVPTGVAYNEQFF. CDR3 bases: TGCAGCGTCCCGACGGGGGTAGCCTACAATGAGCAGTTCTTC.

This chain connects TRBV2 to TRBJ2-2; 7 bases are shared with TRBD2. From germline, CDR1 is SNHLY and CDR2 FYNNEI. With 6 bases clipped from V and 3 bases from J, the junction kept 7 bases outside the gene matches. This CDR3 is built from 15 residues. The DNA for the CDR3 is TGTGCCAGCAGAGTAACTAGCGCTGACACCGGGGAGCTGTTTTTT. Translating gives CASRVTSADTGELFF.

This clone was picked up one time. J is TRBJ2-7 and V is TRBV5-1, with a tentative D call TRBD1 (6 bases). This CDR3 spans 14 amino acids. The germline V gene encodes CDR1 SGHRS and CDR2 YFSETQ. V lost 2 bases to trimming and J lost 0 bases, with 9 bases between them. The CDR3: CASSFGQSSYEQYF. The CDR3 DNA follows: TGCGCCAGCAGCTTTGGACAGTCCTCCTACGAGCAGTACTTC.

The V call is TRBV7-6, the J call TRBJ2-5, with 8 bases fitting TRBD1. The germline V gene has CDR1 SGHVS and CDR2 FNYEAQ. The CDR3 is 14 amino acids. Germline trimming cut 7 bases from V and 6 bases from J; bases unmatched to any gene: 10. CDR3 sequence (DNA): TGTGCCAGCACGCCACCAGGGGGCGTGAAGACCCAGTACTTC. Translating it yields CASTPPGGVKTQYF.

This clone came up a few times. The chain joins TRBV29-1 to TRBJ1-1, with TRBD1 matching over 7 bases. The CDR3 is 14 amino acids. Per germline, CDR1 SQVTM and CDR2 ANQGSEA. Trimming took 3 bases from V and 4 from J; bases not matched to a gene: 8. CDR3 sequence reads: CSVEPQGRFTEAFF. The DNA of the CDR3 is TGCAGCGTTGAGCCACAGGGGAGGTTCACTGAAGCTTTCTTT.

The chain employs TRBV7-7 and TRBJ2-7; either TRBD1 or TRBD2 may supply D (5 bases each). V dropped 2 bases and J dropped 7 bases, with 9 bases sitting between them. The CDR3 is made up of 12 amino acids. CDR1 is SSHAT and CDR2 is FNYEAQ in the germline V gene (reference sequence). The CDR3 bases are TGTGCCAGCAGCTTACAGGGCGGGGAGCAGTACTTC. Translation gives CASSLQGGEQYF. The complete variable domain, with remaining parts taken from reference TRBV7-7 and TRBJ2-7, reads GAGVSQSPRYKVTKRGQDVTLRCDPISSHATLYWYQQALGQGPEFLTYFNYEAQPDKSGLPSDRFSAERPEGSISTLTIQRTEQRDSAMYRCASSLQGGEQYFGPGTRLTVT.

V and J are TRBV29-1 and TRBJ2-5; 9 bases align to TRBD2. Germline lookup yields CDR1 SQVTM and CDR2 ANQGSEA. This CDR3 has 14 residues. After removal of 3 bases from V and 1 base from J, the junction contained 3 bases not matched to a gene. CDR3 protein: CSVDLAGSQETQYF. CDR3 coding DNA: TGCAGCGTTGACCTAGCGGGGTCCCAAGAGACCCAGTACTTC.

The V gene is TRBV5-1, the J gene TRBJ2-5, with TRBD2 matching over 8 bases. The CDR3 has 13 amino acids. The germline V gene encodes CDR1 SGHRS and CDR2 YFSETQ. Trimming cost V 3 bases and J 4 bases; bases outside gene matches: 2. CDR3 protein: CASSYAGGETQYF. In nucleotides, the CDR3 is TGCGCCAGCAGCTATGCGGGGGGAGAGACCCAGTACTTC.

The chain uses TRBV30 and TRBJ2-1, with unresolved D. Germline lookup yields CDR1 GTSNPN and CDR2 SVGIG (reference sequence). The CDR3 contains 15 residues. V was trimmed by 2 bases and J by 0 bases, leaving 11 bases between them. The CDR3 DNA reads TGTGCCTGGAGTCCCCTAGTTTTCTCCTACAATGAGCAGTTCTTC. This codes for CAWSPLVFSYNEQFF.

This clone appeared once. The chain employs TRBV30 and TRBJ1-1; perhaps TRBD1 as D (6 bases). The CDR3 has 14 residues. Trimming shortened V by 5 bases and J by 10 bases, and 23 bases separated the two germline ends. CDR1 is GTSNPN, CDR2 SVGIG, per germline (reference sequence). The CDR3, as DNA: TGTGCCTGGTCCGGGGGCGCCTGGACGGGTCGAGCTTTCTTT. It is translated as CAWSGGAWTGRAFF.